The rows below give T cell receptor beta chains drawn from one sample of a study of STAT3 mutations in large granular lymphocyte leukemia. The table came from immunoSEQ multiplex PCR; TCRdb's copy has only in-frame clones and leaves some out. The sample records several thousand clones, approximately 86% being singletons. Sequencing was done on a sample of PBMCs. The receptors derive from a human donor with T large granular lymphocyte leukemia. Some clones in this sample may be carry-over from other donors' samples. Both conserved end residues are part of each CDR3. The size field is filled for only some rows; it gives once, few, many or a size class.

>TRBV4-3|TRBJ2-1|.
CASSQELTGLQRGQFF
>TRBV4-2|TRBJ1-5|.
CASSQKQEYNQPQHF
>TRBV5-1|TRBJ2-7|.
CASSLGGLEGYEQYF
>TRBV18|TRBJ2-7|once
CASSPLQDSEQYF
>TRBV28|TRBJ1-4|once
CASSLLAWTLNEKLFF
>TRBV5-8|TRBJ2-2|once
CASSLGQLLGGELFF
>TRBV27|TRBJ2-5|.
CASSQVGETQYF
>TRBV4-1|TRBJ2-2|.
CASSHEGGDTGELFF
>TRBV4-1|TRBJ2-3|few
CASSQESSSTDTQYF
>TRBV15|TRBJ2-7|.
CATSRDHGRGEQYF
>TRBV28|TRBJ2-7|.
CASTLGTPYEQYF
>TRBV7-4|TRBJ1-4|.
CASSLKYSSEKLFF
>TRBV19|TRBJ1-1|.
CASSIELNTEAFF
>TRBV5-1|TRBJ2-7|.
CASSLGTTGTYEQYF
>TRBV7-9|TRBJ1-2|.
CASSPSGAGGYTF
>TRBV2|TRBJ1-6|.
CASSGITLGEWNSPLHF
>TRBV5-6|TRBJ2-3|few
CASSYVAGGTDTQYF
>TRBV2|TRBJ2-3|.
CASSEVGSTDTQYF
>TRBV19|TRBJ1-2|few
CASTRQSGYGYTF
>TRBV12-1|TRBJ1-1|.
CASRDLGLPGTEAFF
>TRBV5-1|TRBJ1-6|few
CASSLDVERVYNSPLHF
>TRBV20-1|TRBJ2-1|few
CSASYNEQFF
>TRBV5-1|TRBJ1-4|.
CASSQTGPPREKLFF
>TRBV27|TRBJ2-1|once
CASSSLSGLAAYNEQFF
>TRBV6-1|TRBJ2-5|.
CASRRTGGGETQYF
>TRBV19|TRBJ1-2|once
CASSPGQVYGYTF
>TRBV29-1|TRBJ1-2|.
CSVGVGVDYGYTF
>TRBV28|TRBJ1-2|.
CASSRMGRWGLTSSNYGYTF
>TRBV13|TRBJ1-2|.
CASSLTAGANYGYTF
>TRBV5-5|TRBJ1-2|few
CASSAVVFYGYTF
>TRBV7-9|TRBJ2-2|.
CASSLAGELFF
>TRBV18|TRBJ1-4|few
CASSLDRDGKLFF
>TRBV6-5|TRBJ1-4|once
CASSYWGTGDEKLFF
>TRBV7-9|TRBJ1-6|.
CASGLGDPSNSPLHF
>TRBV5-8|TRBJ1-1|.
CASSRRRGERWDTEAFF
>TRBV30|TRBJ1-6|.
CAWSTPTPTLHF
>TRBV2|TRBJ2-7|.
CASRAESTYEQYF
>TRBV27|TRBJ2-6|once
CASSFIDRSGANVLTF
>TRBV29-1|TRBJ1-1|.
CSVWPDGNTEAFF
>TRBV5-1|TRBJ1-5|.
CASSPGQPGQPQHF
>TRBV7-2|TRBJ1-5|.
CASSSAGYSNQPQHF
>TRBV5-6|TRBJ1-3|.
CASSGDTTYSGNTIYF